The rows below give T cell receptor beta chains drawn from one sample of a study of cytomegalovirus exposure and HLA in healthy donors. Sequenced by immunoSEQ multiplex PCR; TCRdb stores in-frame clones only, minus some. The profile shows some 110,000 clones, around 74% of them singletons. Sample: PBMCs. All receptors come from a man aged 25 to 40 in good health and CMV-seropositive. CDR3s include the opening cysteine and the closing phenylalanine or tryptophan. D genes are given only for firm matches. A row's size may be missing; if present it is once, few, many or a size class.

clone size	V gene	J gene	D gene	CDR3 DNA	CDR3 protein
.	TRBV5-1	TRBJ1-4	.	TGCGCCAGCACCTTGGACAATCCTAATGAAAAACTGTTTTTT	CASTLDNPNEKLFF
.	TRBV7-2	TRBJ2-3	.	TGTGCCAGCAGCCGCGTAACCGGCACAGATACGCAGTATTTT	CASSRVTGTDTQYF
.	TRBV25-1	TRBJ1-1	TRBD1	TGTGCCAGCAGCCTTACGACAGGGGCCCTCGCGGTAGCTTTCTTT	CASSLTTGALAVAFF
.	TRBV6-6	TRBJ2-5	.	TGTGCCAGCAGTTATTATACGGGGTACGAGACCCAGTACTTC	CASSYYTGYETQYF
.	TRBV28	TRBJ2-7	TRBD1	TGTGCCAGCAGCGGACAGGGGAGATTCTCCTACGAGCAGTACTTC	CASSGQGRFSYEQYF
.	TRBV25-1	TRBJ1-4	.	TGTGCCAGCAGTGAATCGGGCAGGGGCCATACAGGGCGTGAAAAACTGTTTTTT	CASSESGRGHTGREKLFF
.	TRBV15	TRBJ1-2	.	TGTGCCACCAGCAGAGATAGCAGGGTCCCTAACTATGGCTACCCCTTC	CATSRDSRVPNYGYPF
.	TRBV5-6	TRBJ1-2	.	TGTGCCAGCAGCTTGGCCGGGGGTGGCTACCCCTTC	CASSLAGGGYPF
few	TRBV5-1	TRBJ2-5	TRBD1	TGCGCCAGCAGCTTAAGCTTGGCAGGGGGCTTCGAGACCCAGTACTTC	CASSLSLAGGFETQYF
once	TRBV11-2	TRBJ2-3	.	TGTGCCAGCAGCTTAGACGTGGCGGGGGCTGGCACAGATACGCAGTATTTT	CASSLDVAGAGTDTQYF
.	TRBV6-6	TRBJ2-1	.	TGTGCCAGCAGTTACGGCACCCTCAATGAGCAGTTCTTC	CASSYGTLNEQFF
.	TRBV18	TRBJ1-1	.	TGTGCCAGCTCACCACCTGTCGGGTCCACTGAAGCTTTCTTT	CASSPPVGSTEAFF
.	TRBV5-1	TRBJ2-1	.	TGCGCCAGCAGCTTAGGACAGACGAATGAGCAGTTCTTC	CASSLGQTNEQFF
.	TRBV18	TRBJ2-7	TRBD1	TGTGCCAGCTCACCAGGACAGGGGGCATCATACGAGCAGTACTTC	CASSPGQGASYEQYF
.	TRBV6-6	TRBJ1-1	.	TGTGCCAGCAGTTACTCGATGCCAGGGGTGGAAGCTTTCTTT	CASSYSMPGVEAFF
.	TRBV9	TRBJ2-5	.	TGTGCCAGCAACCGCGGCGGGGACAGTCAAGAGACCCAGTACTTC	CASNRGGDSQETQYF
.	TRBV27	TRBJ1-2	.	TGTGCCAGCAGTTACAAGGGAAAGGACTATGGCTACCCCTTC	CASSYKGKDYGYPF
once	TRBV25-1	TRBJ1-2	.	TGTGCCAGCAACGGGGTGGCCTATGGCTACACCTTC	CASNGVAYGYTF
few	TRBV6-5	TRBJ2-7	.	TGTGCCAGCAGTTACTCTCCGCAAGGAGGATACGAGCAGTACTTC	CASSYSPQGGYEQYF
.	TRBV7-8	TRBJ2-7	TRBD1	TGTGCCAGCAGCTTAGGGACAGGGTACTACGAGCAGTACTTC	CASSLGTGYYEQYF
.	TRBV6-1	TRBJ2-1	.	TGTGCCAGCAGTGAAGGGAAGGAGGATCAGTCATACAATGAGCAGTTCTTC	CASSEGKEDQSYNEQFF
many	TRBV6-6	TRBJ1-1	.	TGTGCCAGCGGGCCACCGAACACTGAAGCTTTCTTT	CASGPPNTEAFF
.	TRBV4-2	TRBJ1-3	.	TGTGCCAGCAGCCAAGAGACGAGGAGCGGTGGTGGAAACACCATATATTTT	CASSQETRSGGGNTIYF
.	TRBV28	TRBJ1-3	.	TGTGCCAGCCGCCACAGGGCTGGCGGAAACACCATATATTTT	CASRHRAGGNTIYF
.	TRBV6-6	TRBJ1-6	TRBD1	TGTGCCAGCAGAACCACCCGACAGGGGAATTCACCCCTCCACTTT	CASRTTRQGNSPLHF
few	TRBV4-2	TRBJ1-4	.	TGTGCCAGCAGCCAAGGGCAGGGCCGGGAAAAACTGTTTTTT	CASSQGQGREKLFF
.	TRBV15	TRBJ1-1	.	TGTGCCACCAGCAGCCTAAGGAACACTGAAGCTTTCTTT	CATSSLRNTEAFF
.	TRBV5-5	TRBJ2-7	.	TGTGCCAGCAGCTTGGGGCAGGGGATCTACGAGCAGTACTTC	CASSLGQGIYEQYF
.	TRBV5-1	TRBJ2-2	.	TGCGCCAGCAGCCCAAACACCGGGGAGCTGTTTTTT	CASSPNTGELFF
.	TRBV7-9	TRBJ1-2	.	TGTGCCAGCAGCTCCACAGGGAGCTATGGCTACACCTTC	CASSSTGSYGYTF
.	TRBV5-1	TRBJ2-7	TRBD1	TGCGCCAGCAGCTTGCAGGCAGGGGGCCACGAGCAGTACTTC	CASSLQAGGHEQYF
.	TRBV19	TRBJ2-3	TRBD1	TGTGCCAGTAGTATCGCTGGGACAGGAATTAGCACAGATACGCAGTATTTT	CASSIAGTGISTDTQYF
.	TRBV9	TRBJ1-2	.	TGTGCCAGCAGCGAAAACTACCGGGACACCATTGGTTATGGCTACACCTTC	CASSENYRDTIGYGYTF
.	TRBV6-1	TRBJ2-3	TRBD1	TGTGCCAGCAGTGACAGGGGGCTGAGAACAGATACGCAGTATTTT	CASSDRGLRTDTQYF
once	TRBV18	TRBJ2-7	TRBD1	TGTGCCAGCTCAGGTGGACTCCGGGACAGGGGTCCCTACGAGCAGTACTTC	CASSGGLRDRGPYEQYF
.	TRBV7-6	TRBJ2-7	TRBD1	TGTGCCAGCAGCCCCCCGGGACAGGGATACGAGCAGTACTTC	CASSPPGQGYEQYF
.	TRBV7-9	TRBJ2-1	.	TGTGCCAGCAGCTTAGGAGGTGAGCAGTTCTTC	CASSLGGEQFF
.	TRBV30	TRBJ1-5	.	TGTGCCTGGAGCCGGACAGATGGCAATCAGCCCCAGCATTTT	CAWSRTDGNQPQHF
.	TRBV19	TRBJ2-3	.	TGTGCCAGTAGTATTGCGGCGGGACCCACAGATACGCAGTATTTT	CASSIAAGPTDTQYF
.	TRBV7-9	TRBJ1-1	.	TGTGCCAGCAGCTTAGTAACCGGGAACACTGAAGCTTTCTTT	CASSLVTGNTEAFF
.	TRBV5-4	TRBJ2-5	TRBD2	TGTGCCACAGGGACTAGCGGGATGGAGACCCAGTACTTC	CATGTSGMETQYF
.	TRBV7-9	TRBJ1-1	TRBD1	TGTGCCAGCAGCCCTCTGGCCGGGACAGGGCGGACTGAAGCTTTCTTT	CASSPLAGTGRTEAFF
few	TRBV4-2	TRBJ1-3	TRBD1	TGTGCCAGCAGCCGGGACAGCTCTGGAAACACCATATATTTT	CASSRDSSGNTIYF
few	TRBV5-1	TRBJ1-1	TRBD1	TGCGCCAGCAGCTCCGGGACAGCGAACACTGAAGCTTTCTTT	CASSSGTANTEAFF
few	TRBV28	TRBJ1-1	TRBD1	TGTGCCAGCAGTTTTTTCGTACAGGGGGAAGCTTTCTTT	CASSFFVQGEAFF
.	TRBV5-4	TRBJ1-5	.	TGTGCCAGCAGCTTCTGGGGGAGGGGTCAGCCCCAGCATTTT	CASSFWGRGQPQHF
few	TRBV11-2	TRBJ1-4	TRBD1	TGTGCCAGCAGCTCCGGGACAGGGGGGAATGAAAAACTGTTTTTT	CASSSGTGGNEKLFF
.	TRBV11-1	TRBJ2-3	TRBD2	TGTGCCAGCAGCTTAGCTAGCGGGGGGACAGATACGCAGTATTTT	CASSLASGGTDTQYF
.	TRBV7-9	TRBJ2-5	.	TGTGCCAGCAGCTCAAGCCGGACAGTCACGGGGACCCAGTACTTC	CASSSSRTVTGTQYF
once	TRBV21-1	TRBJ2-7	.	TGTGCCAGCAGCAAAGGTTGGGGGGGAAAGCAGTACTTC	CASSKGWGGKQYF
.	TRBV16	TRBJ2-1	.	TGTGCCAGTAGCCCCCGGGGGTATGGGCAGTTCTTC	CASSPRGYGQFF
.	TRBV9	TRBJ2-2	TRBD2	TGTGCCAGCAGCGTAGAGGGACTAGAGTCGTCCGGGGAGCTGTTTTTT	CASSVEGLESSGELFF
.	TRBV12-5	TRBJ2-2	TRBD2	TGTGCTAGTGGTTTGGTACGGGGGGGCGCGTGGGCCGGGGAGCTGTTTTTT	CASGLVRGGAWAGELFF
few	TRBV5-6	TRBJ1-4	TRBD1	TGTGCCAGCAGCTTGGGACAGGGAGGTGAAAAACTGTTTTTT	CASSLGQGGEKLFF
once	TRBV9	TRBJ1-1	TRBD1	TGTGCCGGCAGCGTCACCGGGGACAGGGGAACTGAAGCTTTCTTT	CAGSVTGDRGTEAFF